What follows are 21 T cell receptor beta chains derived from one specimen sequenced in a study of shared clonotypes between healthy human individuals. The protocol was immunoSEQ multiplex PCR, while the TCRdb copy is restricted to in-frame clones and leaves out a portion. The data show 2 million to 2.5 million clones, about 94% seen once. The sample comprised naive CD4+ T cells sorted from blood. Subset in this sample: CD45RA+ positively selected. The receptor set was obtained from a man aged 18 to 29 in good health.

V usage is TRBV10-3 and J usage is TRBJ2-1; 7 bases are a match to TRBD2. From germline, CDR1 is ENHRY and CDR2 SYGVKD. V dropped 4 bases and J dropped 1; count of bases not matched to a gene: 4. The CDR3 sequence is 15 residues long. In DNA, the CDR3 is TGTGCCATCAGTGGTGGACTAGGATCCTACAATGAGCAGTTCTTC. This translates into CAISGGLGSYNEQFF.

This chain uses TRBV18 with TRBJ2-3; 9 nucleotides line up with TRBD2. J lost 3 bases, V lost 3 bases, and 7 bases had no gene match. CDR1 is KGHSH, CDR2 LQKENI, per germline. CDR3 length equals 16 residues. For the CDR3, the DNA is TGTGCCAGCTCACCTAATAGCGGGGGAGAAACAGATACGCAGTATTTT. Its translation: CASSPNSGGETDTQYF.

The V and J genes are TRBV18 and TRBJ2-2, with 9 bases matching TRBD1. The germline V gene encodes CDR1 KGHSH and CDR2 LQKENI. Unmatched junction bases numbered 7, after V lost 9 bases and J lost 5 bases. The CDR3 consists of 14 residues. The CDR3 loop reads CASSGQGLTGELFF. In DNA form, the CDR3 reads TGTGCCAGTTCCGGACAGGGGTTGACCGGGGAGCTGTTTTTT.

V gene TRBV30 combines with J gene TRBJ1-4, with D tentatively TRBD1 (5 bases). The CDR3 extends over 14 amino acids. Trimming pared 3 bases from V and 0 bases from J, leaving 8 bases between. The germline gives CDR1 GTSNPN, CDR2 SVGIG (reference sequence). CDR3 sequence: CAWRQVPTNEKLFF. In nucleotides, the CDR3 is TGTGCCTGGAGACAGGTTCCAACTAATGAAAAACTGTTTTTT.

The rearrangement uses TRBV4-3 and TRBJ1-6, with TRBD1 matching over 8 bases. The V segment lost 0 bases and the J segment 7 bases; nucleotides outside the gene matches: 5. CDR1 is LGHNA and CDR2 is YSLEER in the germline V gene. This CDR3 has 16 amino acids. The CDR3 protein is CASSQDWNRGNSPLHF. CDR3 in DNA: TGCGCCAGCAGCCAAGATTGGAACAGGGGGAATTCACCCCTCCACTTT.

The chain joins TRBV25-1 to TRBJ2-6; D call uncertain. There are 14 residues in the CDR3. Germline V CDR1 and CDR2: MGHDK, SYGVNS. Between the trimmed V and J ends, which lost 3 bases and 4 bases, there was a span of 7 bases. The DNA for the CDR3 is TGTGCCAGCAGTGAGCCCGTCGGGGCCAACGTCCTGACTTTC. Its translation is CASSEPVGANVLTF.

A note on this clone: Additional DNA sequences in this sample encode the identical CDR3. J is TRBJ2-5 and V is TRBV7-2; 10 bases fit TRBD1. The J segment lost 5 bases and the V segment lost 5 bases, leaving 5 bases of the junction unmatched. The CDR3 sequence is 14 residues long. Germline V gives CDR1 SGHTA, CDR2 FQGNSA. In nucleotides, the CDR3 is TGTGCCAGCAGCCCGACAGGGGGCCGGGAGACCCAGTACTTC. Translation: CASSPTGGRETQYF.

Written as DNA, the CDR3 is TGTGCCAGCAGCTTGGGGCTAGCGGGAGGAGGCAATGAGCAGTTCTTC. Residues: CASSLGLAGGGNEQFF. The chain joins TRBV5-6 to TRBJ2-1, with 11 bases matching TRBD2. Germline CDR1 and CDR2: SGHDT and YYEEEE. CDR3 length: 16 residues. V lost 0 bases and J lost 6; bases outside the gene matches: 5.

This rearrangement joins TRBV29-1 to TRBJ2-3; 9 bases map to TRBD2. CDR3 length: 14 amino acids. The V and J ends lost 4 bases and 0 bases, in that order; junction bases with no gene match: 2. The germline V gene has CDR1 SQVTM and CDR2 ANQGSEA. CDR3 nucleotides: TGCAGCGTTGCTAGCGGGACTAGCACAGATACGCAGTATTTT. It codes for CSVASGTSTDTQYF.

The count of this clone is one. The CDR3 region has the DNA TGTGCCAGCAGTGCCCCCGTCCAGGGCCCCAATTCGAAGAAACTGTTTTTT. It encodes CASSAPVQGPNSKKLFF. This sequence joins TRBV2 and TRBJ1-4; weak D call: TRBD1 (5 bases). V gave up 4 bases and J gave up 11 bases, with 26 bases separating them. The CDR3 totals 17 residues. Germline V gene lookup returns CDR1 SNHLY and CDR2 FYNNEI.

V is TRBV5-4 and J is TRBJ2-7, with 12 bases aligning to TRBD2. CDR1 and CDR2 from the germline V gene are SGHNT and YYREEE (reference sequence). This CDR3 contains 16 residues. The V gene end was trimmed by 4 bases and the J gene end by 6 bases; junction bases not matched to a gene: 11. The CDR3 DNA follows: TGTGCCAGCAGCCCTGGACTAGCGGGACCCCTTAGCGAGCAGTACTTC. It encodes CASSPGLAGPLSEQYF.

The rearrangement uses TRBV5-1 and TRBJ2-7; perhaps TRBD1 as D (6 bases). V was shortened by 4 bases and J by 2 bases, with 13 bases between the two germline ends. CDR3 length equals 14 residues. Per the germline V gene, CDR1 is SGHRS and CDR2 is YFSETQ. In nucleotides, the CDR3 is TGCGCCAGCAGCGCACAGGGACCTACCTACGAGCAGTACTTC. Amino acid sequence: CASSAQGPTYEQYF.

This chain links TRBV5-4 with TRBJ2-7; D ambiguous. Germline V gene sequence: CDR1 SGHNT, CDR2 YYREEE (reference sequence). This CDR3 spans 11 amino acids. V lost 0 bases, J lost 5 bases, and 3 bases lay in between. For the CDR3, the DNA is TGTGCCAGCAGCTTGGACGACGAGCAGTACTTC. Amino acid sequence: CASSLDDEQYF.

This chain's CDR3 is CASRMTGTNYGYTF. The DNA for the CDR3 is TGTGCCAGCAGGATGACAGGGACTAACTATGGCTACACCTTC. The chain combines TRBV6-6 with TRBJ1-2, with 7 bases fitting TRBD1. The length of the CDR3 is 14 residues. V trimming: 6 bases; J trimming: 0 bases; junction bases outside the gene matches: 4. CDR1 is MNHNY and CDR2 is SVGAGI in the germline V gene (reference sequence).

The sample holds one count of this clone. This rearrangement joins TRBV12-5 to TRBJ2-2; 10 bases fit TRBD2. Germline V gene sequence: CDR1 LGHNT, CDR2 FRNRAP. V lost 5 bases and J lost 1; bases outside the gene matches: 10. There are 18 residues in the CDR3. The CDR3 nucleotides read TGTGCTAGTGGTACCGTTTACCGACTAGCGGGGAACACCGGGGAGCTGTTTTTT. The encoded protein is CASGTVYRLAGNTGELFF.

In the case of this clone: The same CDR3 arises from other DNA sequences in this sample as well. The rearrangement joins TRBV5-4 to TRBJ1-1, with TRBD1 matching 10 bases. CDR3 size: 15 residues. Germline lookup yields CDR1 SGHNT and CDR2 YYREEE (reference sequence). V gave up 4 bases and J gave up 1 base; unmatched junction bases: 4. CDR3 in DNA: TGTGCCAGCAGCCCGGGACAGGGGCGGAACACTGAAGCTTTCTTT. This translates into CASSPGQGRNTEAFF.

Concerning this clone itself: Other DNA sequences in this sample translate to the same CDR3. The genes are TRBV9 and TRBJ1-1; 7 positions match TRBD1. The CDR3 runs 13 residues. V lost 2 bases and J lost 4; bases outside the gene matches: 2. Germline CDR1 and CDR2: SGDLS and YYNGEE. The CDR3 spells CASSVNRGTEAFF. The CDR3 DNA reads TGTGCCAGCAGCGTTAACAGGGGCACTGAAGCTTTCTTT.

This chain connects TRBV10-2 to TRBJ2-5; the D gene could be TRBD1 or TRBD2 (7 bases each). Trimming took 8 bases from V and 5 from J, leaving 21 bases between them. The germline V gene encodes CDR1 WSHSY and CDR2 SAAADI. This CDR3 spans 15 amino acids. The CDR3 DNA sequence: TGCGCCAGCTTCCCCAGGGGAGGGGGCGTTGAGACCCAGTACTTC. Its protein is CASFPRGGGVETQYF.

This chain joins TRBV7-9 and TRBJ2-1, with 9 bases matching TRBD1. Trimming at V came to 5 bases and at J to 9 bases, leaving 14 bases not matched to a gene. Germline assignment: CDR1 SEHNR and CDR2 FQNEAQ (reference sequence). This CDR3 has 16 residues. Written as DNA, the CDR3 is TGTGCCAGCAGCCGCTCTGCCGGGACAGGGCTTGGTGAGCAGTTCTTC. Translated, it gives CASSRSAGTGLGEQFF.

CDR3: CASSSRQTGELFF. In nucleotides, the CDR3 is TGTGCCAGCAGCTCGAGGCAGACCGGGGAGCTGTTTTTT. The chain has TRBV11-3 and TRBJ2-2; D gene unclear. Per germline, CDR1 SGHNT and CDR2 YENEEA. V was clipped by 4 bases and J by 5 bases, with 8 bases between them. CDR3 length: 13 residues.

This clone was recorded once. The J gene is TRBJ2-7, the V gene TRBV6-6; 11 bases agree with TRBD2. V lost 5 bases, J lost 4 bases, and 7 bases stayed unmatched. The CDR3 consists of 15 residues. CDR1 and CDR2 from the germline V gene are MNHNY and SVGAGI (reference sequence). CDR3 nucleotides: TGTGCCAGCAGTAAGACTAGCGGGACTTCATACGAGCAGTACTTC. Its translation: CASSKTSGTSYEQYF.